This entry lists 5 T cell receptor beta chains sequenced from one sample in a study of T cells in Graves' hyperthyroidism and ophthalmopathy. The CDR3 regions of TCR beta were amplified from RNA transcripts. The HTBI primer set drove a first-round RT-PCR of the TCR CDR3. MiXCR, run by TCRdb on the multiplex PCR reads, gives a single entry per CDR3 protein. The sample holds a few hundred thousand distinct CDR3 sequences, around 16% seen once. The sequencing input was blood. The source of these receptors is a woman between 45 and 60 years old with Graves' hyperthyroidism.

This clonotype was counted between two and nine times. The J gene is TRBJ2-3, the V gene TRBV27; D unclear. Germline CDR1 reads MNHEY; CDR2 reads SMNVEV (reference sequence). Trimming shortened V by 3 bases and J by 4 bases, and 8 bases separated the two germline ends. This CDR3 has 13 amino acids. The chain's CDR3 is CASSLVFADTQYF. CDR3 bases: TGTGCCAGCAGTTTGGTGTTTGCAGATACGCAGTATTTT.

This clonotype was counted between two and nine times. It may be a read error: a sequence one base away is much more abundant. DNA of the CDR3: TGTGCCAGCAGCCAAGCCGGCAGGGCCTACGAGCAGTACTTC. Translating gives CASSQAGRAYEQYF. This chain uses TRBV4-2 with TRBJ2-7; a possible D gene is TRBD1 (5 bases). Germline CDR1 and CDR2: LGHNA and YNFKEQ. The CDR3 extends over 14 amino acids. Deletions cut 1 base from V and 2 bases from J, with 9 bases between.

This clonotype was counted between two and nine times. The chain carries TRBV18 and TRBJ1-2, with TRBD1 identical over 7 bases. V was clipped by 3 bases and J by 5 bases; unmatched bases: 15. The germline CDR1 and CDR2 sequences are KGHSH and LQKENI. The CDR3 totals 17 residues. The CDR3 is CASSPNRDSKPGYGYTF. The CDR3 DNA reads TGTGCCAGCTCACCCAACCGGGACAGCAAGCCTGGGTATGGCTACACCTTC.

The chain has TRBV7-3 and TRBJ2-2, with a possible D match to TRBD2 (5 bases). The germline V gene has CDR1 SGHTA and CDR2 FQGTGA. The CDR3 loop spans 16 amino acids. V was shortened by 1 base and J by 0 bases, with 9 bases between the two germline ends. DNA for the CDR3: TGTGCCAGCAGCTTAAATGGCGGGTCGAACACCGGGGAGCTGTTTTTT. Translated: CASSLNGGSNTGELFF.

Of note for this clonotype: A much larger clone differs from this one at a single base, so this may be a read error. The CDR3 end shows no conserved phenylalanine or tryptophan, and so a read error is likely. The chain has TRBV4-1 and TRBJ1-1; D is unresolved. Germline V gene sequence: CDR1 MGHRA, CDR2 YSYEKL. The CDR3 is 13 amino acids. Trimming pared 5 bases from V and 6 bases from J, leaving 13 bases between. CDR3 sequence: CASSSRLNAEAFL. Here the CDR3 DNA reads TGCGCCAGCAGCTCCCGCCTTAACGCTGAAGCTTTCCTT.